The 32 T cell receptor beta chains in this list originate from one sample, sequenced in a study of CD8+ T cells in alopecia areata. Treatment: oral pan-JAK inhibitor, 5-10 mg twice daily. As the sequencing template, cDNA was produced by extracting RNA and reverse transcribing it. TCRdb's copy holds only in-frame clones and misses some; the assay was immunoSEQ multiplex PCR. The sample yields approximately 210,000 clones, approximately 65% seen once. Material: CD4+ T cells sorted from blood, obtained between weeks 43 and 45, from a patient treated with tofacitinib. These receptors originate from a human donor with alopecia areata.

This clone appeared a single time. The junction shows a germline mismatch at one end, possibly a read error. The rearrangement links TRBV29-1 to TRBJ2-1; 10 positions agree with TRBD2. CDR3 length: 11 amino acids. Per germline, CDR1 SQVTM and CDR2 ANQGSEA. The CDR3 sequence: CSVAAGGPSIF. As DNA, the CDR3 is TGCAGCGTTGCAGCGGGGGGGCCTTCGATCTTC.

The chain couples TRBV9 to TRBJ1-2; 9 nucleotides match TRBD1. The junction had 9 bases not matched to a gene; V was cut back by 7 bases and J by 2 bases. Per germline, CDR1 SGDLS and CDR2 YYNGEE. The CDR3 is 15 residues long. Written as DNA, the CDR3 is TGTGCCAGCCAAGAAGGAGACAGGGGGAACTATGGCTACACCTTC. As protein: CASQEGDRGNYGYTF.

In its sample, this clone was seen a few times. The rearrangement links TRBV5-5 to TRBJ2-3; 7 bases fit TRBD2. Germline V gene data show CDR1 as SGHKS and CDR2 as YYEKEE (reference sequence). The CDR3 spans 15 residues. Trimming removed 1 base from V and 5 bases from J; junction bases left unmatched: 7. CDR3 sequence: CASSLRTSVEDTQYF. CDR3 bases: TGTGCCAGCAGCTTGCGAACTAGCGTTGAAGATACGCAGTATTTT.

Note on this clone: Other DNA sequences in this sample translate to the same CDR3. V gene TRBV29-1 combines with J gene TRBJ1-2; the match to TRBD1 covers 7 bases. Losses at the gene ends were 3 bases for V and 7 bases for J; bases not matched to a gene: 5. CDR3 size: 12 residues. Germline assignment: CDR1 SQVTM and CDR2 ANQGSEA. As DNA, the CDR3 is TGCAGCGTTGAGGCGCCAGGGGGTGGCTACACCTTC. Amino acids: CSVEAPGGGYTF.

This clone was seen only a few times. The V and J genes are TRBV30 and TRBJ1-1; no clear D. Looked up from germline, CDR1 is GTSNPN and CDR2 is SVGIG (reference sequence). The CDR3 contains 15 residues. The V gene lost 1 base and the J gene lost 3 bases, with 15 bases spanning the gap. The CDR3 sequence: CAWSDLGRVDTEAFF. The CDR3 bases are TGTGCCTGGAGTGACCTAGGGAGAGTGGACACTGAAGCTTTCTTT.

The chain carries TRBV7-2 and TRBJ2-7, with TRBD1 matching over 9 bases. CDR3 size: 16 residues. The trim removed 2 bases at V and 3 bases at J, leaving 8 bases unmatched. Germline assignment: CDR1 SGHTA and CDR2 FQGNSA. The CDR3 DNA reads TGTGCCAGCAGCTTAAGGTTGGACAGGGGAAGCTACGAGCAGTACTTC. This gives the protein CASSLRLDRGSYEQYF.

The chain links TRBV15 to TRBJ2-2, with unresolved D. There are 14 residues in the CDR3. CDR1 and CDR2 (germline): LNHNV, YYDKDF (reference sequence). The germline V and J ends were trimmed by 6 bases and 5 bases, with 13 bases remaining between them. The CDR3 spells CATRGSLSTGELFF. The DNA for the CDR3 is TGTGCCACCAGGGGGTCTCTATCGACCGGGGAGCTGTTTTTT.

In its sample, this clone was seen a few times. J is TRBJ2-7 and V is TRBV6-6; TRBD1 is a possible D gene (5 bases). V lost 1 base and J lost 6, with 10 bases in between. CDR3 size: 13 residues. Germline loops: CDR1 MNHNY, CDR2 SVGAGI (reference sequence). The CDR3 DNA reads TGTGCCAGCAGTTACTTCGATCAGGGCGAGCAGTACTTC. The encoded protein is CASSYFDQGEQYF.

The chain combines TRBV28 with TRBJ2-6; no clear D. V lost 6 bases to trimming and J lost 0 bases, with 6 bases between them. Germline CDR1 is MDHEN and CDR2 is SYDVKM. This CDR3 comprises 14 residues. CDR3 in DNA: TGTGCCAGCAGCCTACACTCTGGGGCCAACGTCCTGACTTTC. Translation gives CASSLHSGANVLTF.

The rearrangement joins TRBV6-1 to TRBJ1-1; TRBD1 is a possible D gene (6 bases). V was shortened by 2 bases and J by 8 bases, with 12 bases between the two germline ends. CDR1 and CDR2 from the germline V gene are MNHNS and SASEGT. The CDR3 is 13 residues long. The chain's CDR3 is CASSETGRPEAFF. CDR3 DNA: TGTGCCAGCAGTGAAACAGGGCGACCGGAAGCTTTCTTT.

CDR3: CASSSLAGGSYNEQFF. The CDR3 DNA reads as TGTGCCAGCAGCTCGTTAGCGGGGGGCTCCTACAATGAGCAGTTCTTC. The chain combines TRBV5-6 with TRBJ2-1, with 10 bases that match TRBD2. Germline CDR1 reads SGHDT; CDR2 reads YYEEEE. This CDR3 spans 16 amino acids. V shed 3 bases, J shed 0 bases, and the junction held 3 bases outside the gene matches.

This clone was seen at least ten times. The sample holds other DNA sequences that translate to the same CDR3. This chain connects TRBV5-1 to TRBJ2-3; 8 bases line up with TRBD2. The CDR3 is made up of 15 amino acids. The V gene end was trimmed by 0 bases and the J gene end by 3 bases; junction bases not matched to a gene: 3. Looked up from germline, CDR1 is SGHRS and CDR2 is YFSETQ. The CDR3 spells CASSLGGLATDTQYF. The DNA for the CDR3 is TGCGCCAGCAGCTTGGGAGGACTAGCTACAGATACGCAGTATTTT.

This clone came up a few times. The rearrangement links TRBV25-1 to TRBJ1-1; a possible D gene is TRBD1 (5 bases). Germline CDR1 is MGHDK and CDR2 is SYGVNS. Trimming removed 5 bases at V and 1 base at J, with 14 bases between. CDR3 length: 15 residues. The CDR3 sequence: CASSRSGRENTEAFF. CDR3 nucleotides: TGTGCCAGCAGTCGATCAGGGCGGGAGAACACTGAAGCTTTCTTT.

The rearrangement uses TRBV29-1 and TRBJ2-7; 7 bases fit TRBD1. Germline loops: CDR1 SQVTM, CDR2 ANQGSEA. This CDR3 contains 15 residues. J was trimmed by 2 bases and V by 0 bases; bases with no gene match: 7. This CDR3 is CSVEDRVRGTYEQYF. Here the CDR3 DNA reads TGCAGCGTTGAAGATCGGGTCAGGGGGACCTACGAGCAGTACTTC.

The V and J genes are TRBV29-1 and TRBJ2-3; 13 bases are shared with TRBD2. CDR1 is SQVTM, CDR2 ANQGSEA, per germline. V trimming: 4 bases; J trimming: 0 bases; junction bases outside the gene matches: 4. This CDR3 region has 16 residues. The DNA for the CDR3 is TGCAGCGTTGTAACTAGCGGGGGGGCTAGCACAGATACGCAGTATTTT. Translating it yields CSVVTSGGASTDTQYF.

The CDR3 bases are TGTGCCAGCAGCCCGGGGTCAACTAATGAAAAACTGTTTTTT. Residues: CASSPGSTNEKLFF. The chain joins TRBV9 to TRBJ1-4; the D is unclear. From germline, CDR1 is SGDLS and CDR2 YYNGEE. The V end lost 4 bases, the J end lost 0 bases, and 7 bases lay between the germline ends. This CDR3 has 14 residues.

The rearrangement links TRBV10-3 to TRBJ2-5; 7 bases match TRBD1. The CDR3 is 16 amino acids. CDR1 ENHRY and CDR2 SYGVKD come from the germline V gene. V shed 3 bases and J 2 bases; nucleotides not matched to a gene: 9. CDR3 loop: CAISDIGGPSQETQYF. The CDR3 DNA reads as TGTGCCATCAGTGATATAGGGGGCCCTTCGCAAGAGACCCAGTACTTC.

The V gene is TRBV30, the J gene TRBJ1-4, with D possibly TRBD1 on 5 matching bases. V gave up 1 base and J gave up 3 bases, with 18 bases separating them. Germline CDR1 and CDR2: GTSNPN and SVGIG (reference sequence). This CDR3 region has 17 residues. The CDR3 DNA sequence: TGTGCCTGGAGTGACGGGGGAGGGCGGCGGTCTAATGAAAAACTGTTTTTT. It yields the protein CAWSDGGGRRSNEKLFF.

This chain uses TRBV5-4 with TRBJ2-5, with TRBD2 matching 9 bases. The junction had 9 bases not matched to a gene; V was cut back by 2 bases and J by 4 bases. The germline gives CDR1 SGHNT, CDR2 YYREEE (reference sequence). The CDR3 totals 16 residues. This CDR3 reads CASSFRRRGGPETQYF. The CDR3 nucleotides read TGTGCCAGCAGCTTTCGGCGGCGGGGGGGCCCAGAGACCCAGTACTTC. Full variable domain (remainder filled in from reference TRBV5-4 and TRBJ2-5): ETGVTQSPTHLIKTRGQQVTLRCSSQSGHNTVSWYQQALGQGPQFIFQYYREEENGRGNFPPRFSGLQFPNYSSELNVNALELDDSALYLCASSFRRRGGPETQYFGPGTRLLVL.

This clone came up a few times. This sequence joins TRBV11-2 and TRBJ1-1, with D possibly matching TRBD1 (5 bases). CDR1 is SGHAT and CDR2 is FQNNGV in the germline V gene. The CDR3 runs 13 residues. Trimming shortened V by 1 base and J by 5 bases, and 8 bases separated the two germline ends. The CDR3 loop is CASSLVQGTEAFF. DNA for the CDR3: TGTGCCAGCAGCTTAGTGCAGGGTACTGAAGCTTTCTTT.

The chain carries TRBV4-1 and TRBJ2-1, with D unresolved. In germline, CDR1 is MGHRA, CDR2 YSYEKL. This CDR3 comprises 16 residues. Between the trimmed V and J ends, which lost 0 bases and 6 bases, there was a span of 15 bases. The CDR3 DNA reads TGCGCCAGCAGCCAAGAGTTTTCAGAACTTTCCAATGAGCAGTTCTTC. This codes for CASSQEFSELSNEQFF.

The rearrangement joins TRBV29-1 to TRBJ1-2; D not resolved. Germline V gene lookup returns CDR1 SQVTM and CDR2 ANQGSEA. This CDR3 is built from 13 residues. V dropped 6 bases and J dropped 2 bases, with 13 bases sitting between them. CDR3 amino acids: CSVALGENYGYTF. In nucleotides, the CDR3 is TGCAGCGTCGCTCTTGGGGAGAACTATGGCTACACCTTC.

About this clone itself: Other nucleotide sequences from this sample produce the same CDR3. The chain combines TRBV29-1 with TRBJ2-2; no definite D call. Germline V CDR1 and CDR2: SQVTM, ANQGSEA. The CDR3 is 11 residues long. Trimming removed 4 bases from V and 1 base from J, with 1 base in between. CDR3 in DNA: TGCAGCGTTGGGAACACCGGGGAGCTGTTTTTT. Protein: CSVGNTGELFF.

To note about this clone: The same CDR3 is also encoded by other DNA sequences in this sample. The chain employs TRBV29-1 and TRBJ1-1; D not certain. With 6 bases removed from V and 1 base from J, the gap between germline ends came to 12 bases. The CDR3 is 13 amino acids. Germline assignment: CDR1 SQVTM and CDR2 ANQGSEA. CDR3 protein: CSVDRTGNTEAFF. The CDR3, as DNA: TGCAGCGTAGACCGGACGGGGAACACTGAAGCTTTCTTT.

This clone has only one observation. The V call is TRBV29-1, the J call TRBJ1-1; D remains unclear. Germline V CDR1 and CDR2: SQVTM, ANQGSEA. The V end lost 2 bases, the J end lost 10 bases, and 20 bases lay between the germline ends. This CDR3 is 14 amino acids long. The CDR3 spells CSVESNAGAMGAFF. Here the CDR3 DNA reads TGCAGCGTTGAAAGTAACGCGGGCGCCATGGGAGCTTTCTTT. Based on the CDR3 plus reference TRBV29-1 and TRBJ1-1, the full variable domain is SAVISQKPSRDICQRGTSLTIQCQVDSQVTMMFWYRQQPGQSLTLIATANQGSEATYESGFVIDKFPISRPNLTFSTLTVSNMSPEDSSIYLCSVESNAGAMGAFFGQGTRLTVV.

The chain recombines TRBV9 with TRBJ1-3, with no clear D. This CDR3 has 16 residues. Per the germline V gene, CDR1 is SGDLS and CDR2 is YYNGEE. The ends were cut back, 0 bases at V and 2 bases at J, with 12 bases in the middle. Here the CDR3 reads CASSVVPEAAGNTIYF. The CDR3 DNA follows: TGTGCCAGCAGCGTAGTCCCAGAAGCTGCTGGAAACACCATATATTTT.

This clone has a handful of counts. This chain uses TRBV29-1 with TRBJ1-2; a possible D gene is TRBD1 (5 bases). Germline V gene sequence: CDR1 SQVTM, CDR2 ANQGSEA. Deletions cut 7 bases from V and 0 bases from J, with 12 bases between. This CDR3 comprises 13 residues. CDR3 residues: CSARGPSNYGYTF. The CDR3 region has the DNA TGCAGCGCACGGGGACCTTCTAACTATGGCTACACCTTC.

This chain uses TRBV11-3 with TRBJ2-2; D unresolved. Trimming pared 4 bases from V and 4 bases from J, leaving 10 bases between. The CDR3 has 14 residues. CDR1 and CDR2 (germline): SGHNT, YENEEA. The CDR3 DNA reads TGTGCCAGCAGCTCAGCGACGAGCACCGGGGAGCTGTTTTTT. This sequence encodes CASSSATSTGELFF. Combining the CDR3 with reference TRBV11-3 and TRBJ2-2 gives the whole variable domain EAGVVQSPRYKIIEKKQPVAFWCNPISGHNTLYWYLQNLGQGPELLIRYENEEAVDDSQLPKDRFSAERLKGVDSTLKIQPAELGDSAVYLCASSSATSTGELFFGEGSRLTVL.

The chain joins TRBV30 to TRBJ2-7; D uncertain. V was cut by 0 bases and J by 7 bases, with 10 bases left in between. The CDR3 runs 12 residues. Germline values: CDR1 GTSNPN, CDR2 SVGIG (reference sequence). CDR3 sequence reads: CAWSVQGREQYF. The CDR3 coding sequence is TGTGCCTGGAGTGTACAAGGAAGGGAGCAGTACTTC.

The rearrangement links TRBV4-1 to TRBJ1-2; D gene ambiguous. The CDR3 runs to 13 residues. In germline, CDR1 is MGHRA, CDR2 YSYEKL. V lost 4 bases to trimming and J lost 3 bases, with 9 bases between them. In DNA form, the CDR3 reads TGCGCCAGCAGCCTTGGGGAGTACTATGGCTACACCTTC. Its translation is CASSLGEYYGYTF.

This clone was observed a handful of times. The chain joins TRBV5-6 to TRBJ2-7; possibly TRBD1 for D (5 bases). From germline, CDR1 is SGHDT and CDR2 YYEEEE. The CDR3 is made up of 14 amino acids. V shed 5 bases and J shed 6 bases, with 18 bases lying between them. The CDR3 reads CASSLPRYGAEQYF. Written as DNA, the CDR3 is TGTGCCAGCAGTCTACCTCGCTATGGGGCCGAGCAGTACTTC.

This clone has more than one count but fewer than ten. This chain connects TRBV6-1 to TRBJ1-5, with no clear D. CDR1 MNHNS and CDR2 SASEGT come from the germline V gene. The CDR3 runs 17 residues. V lost 1 base and J 1 base, leaving 14 bases between the germline ends. For the CDR3, the DNA is TGTGCCAGCAGTGAAGATAGCCGGGGTCGGAGCAATCAGCCCCAGCATTTT. This translates into CASSEDSRGRSNQPQHF.